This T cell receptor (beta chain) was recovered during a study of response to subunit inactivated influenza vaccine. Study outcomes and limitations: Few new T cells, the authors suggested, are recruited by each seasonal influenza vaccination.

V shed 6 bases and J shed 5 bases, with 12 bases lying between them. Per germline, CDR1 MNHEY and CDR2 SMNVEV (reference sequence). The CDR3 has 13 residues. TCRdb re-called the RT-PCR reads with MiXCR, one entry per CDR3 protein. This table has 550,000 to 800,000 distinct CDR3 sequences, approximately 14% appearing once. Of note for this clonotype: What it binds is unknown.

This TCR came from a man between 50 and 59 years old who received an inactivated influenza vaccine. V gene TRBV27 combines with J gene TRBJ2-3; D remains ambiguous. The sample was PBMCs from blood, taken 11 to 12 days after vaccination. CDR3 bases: TGTGCCAGCAGAGTTTATCAAGGAGATACGCAGTATTTT. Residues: CASRVYQGDTQYF.